The rows below give T cell receptor beta chains drawn from one sample of a study of blood T cell repertoires in COVID-19. Profiling relied on immunoSEQ multiplex PCR, and the TCRdb table lists in-frame clones only, not all of them. The data contain 200,000 to 250,000 clones, 87% of them singletons. Sequenced input: PBMCs or T cells enriched from blood (not recorded which). These receptors all stem from a man younger than 40 who had recovered from COVID-19. CDR3s include the opening cysteine and the closing phenylalanine or tryptophan. Fields, in order: V gene, clone size, D gene, J gene, CDR3 protein, CDR3 DNA. The D gene is left open where the match is weak. Clone sizes are given selectively: once, few, many, or a class where the clone is expanded.

V gene: TRBV2; clone size: NA; D gene: NA; J gene: TRBJ2-1; CDR3 protein: CASAYSNEQFF; CDR3 DNA: TGTGCCAGCGCCTACAGCAATGAGCAGTTCTTC
V gene: TRBV7-2; clone size: NA; D gene: TRBD2; J gene: TRBJ2-7; CDR3 protein: CASSLVLAGAHWDEQYF; CDR3 DNA: TGTGCCAGCAGCTTAGTGCTAGCGGGAGCCCATTGGGACGAGCAGTACTTC
V gene: TRBV27; clone size: NA; D gene: NA; J gene: TRBJ1-1; CDR3 protein: CASSSATGYTEAFF; CDR3 DNA: TGTGCCAGCAGTTCAGCGACCGGTTACACTGAAGCTTTCTTT
V gene: TRBV7-9; clone size: NA; D gene: NA; J gene: TRBJ2-7; CDR3 protein: CASSLMEPYEQYF; CDR3 DNA: TGTGCCAGCAGCTTGATGGAGCCCTACGAGCAGTACTTC
V gene: TRBV6-5; clone size: NA; D gene: NA; J gene: TRBJ2-7; CDR3 protein: CASSPGTRSSYEQYF; CDR3 DNA: TGTGCCAGCAGTCCGGGGACACGAAGCTCCTACGAGCAGTACTTC
V gene: TRBV18; clone size: NA; D gene: NA; J gene: TRBJ1-1; CDR3 protein: CASSRGEDEAFF; CDR3 DNA: TGTGCCAGCTCACGGGGGGAGGATGAAGCTTTCTTT
V gene: TRBV11-2; clone size: few; D gene: NA; J gene: TRBJ1-1; CDR3 protein: CASSSPSGSTEAFF; CDR3 DNA: TGTGCCAGCAGCTCACCCTCCGGGAGCACTGAAGCTTTCTTT
V gene: TRBV30; clone size: NA; D gene: NA; J gene: TRBJ2-2; CDR3 protein: CAWSRGMGTGELFF; CDR3 DNA: TGTGCCTGGAGTAGGGGCATGGGGACCGGGGAGCTGTTTTTT
V gene: TRBV6-5; clone size: once; D gene: NA; J gene: TRBJ1-6; CDR3 protein: CASRKTQLDSPLHF; CDR3 DNA: TGTGCCAGCAGAAAGACACAGTTAGACTCACCCCTCCACTTT
V gene: TRBV6-5; clone size: few; D gene: TRBD1; J gene: TRBJ1-2; CDR3 protein: CASSLNRDRIYGYTF; CDR3 DNA: TGTGCCAGCAGCTTAAACCGGGACAGGATCTATGGCTACACCTTC
V gene: TRBV7-9; clone size: NA; D gene: TRBD1; J gene: TRBJ1-5; CDR3 protein: CASSLGGTGEFEPQHF; CDR3 DNA: TGTGCCAGCAGCTTAGGGGGGACAGGGGAGTTTGAGCCCCAGCATTTT
V gene: TRBV11-3; clone size: NA; D gene: TRBD1; J gene: TRBJ2-2; CDR3 protein: CASSSGTGVIGELFF; CDR3 DNA: TGTGCCAGCAGCTCCGGGACAGGGGTTATCGGGGAGCTGTTTTTT
V gene: TRBV10-3; clone size: once; D gene: TRBD1; J gene: TRBJ2-7; CDR3 protein: CAIRDGTGRSYEQYF; CDR3 DNA: TGTGCCATCAGAGACGGGACAGGGAGATCCTACGAGCAGTACTTC
V gene: TRBV27; clone size: NA; D gene: NA; J gene: TRBJ2-7; CDR3 protein: CASRRDSNYEQYF; CDR3 DNA: TGTGCCAGCAGACGGGATAGTAACTACGAGCAGTACTTC
V gene: TRBV5-1; clone size: NA; D gene: NA; J gene: TRBJ2-5; CDR3 protein: CASSLAAQGRGIETQYF; CDR3 DNA: TGCGCCAGCAGCTTGGCTGCTCAGGGGAGAGGAATAGAGACCCAGTACTTC
V gene: TRBV4-1; clone size: NA; D gene: NA; J gene: TRBJ2-7; CDR3 protein: CASSQEFSRLYEQYF; CDR3 DNA: TGCGCCAGCAGCCAAGAATTTTCTCGTCTCTACGAGCAGTACTTC
V gene: TRBV5-6; clone size: NA; D gene: NA; J gene: TRBJ1-1; CDR3 protein: CASSLMAGNTEAFF; CDR3 DNA: TGTGCCAGCAGCTTGATGGCGGGGAACACTGAAGCTTTCTTT
V gene: TRBV27; clone size: NA; D gene: NA; J gene: TRBJ1-1; CDR3 protein: CASFVSTEAFF; CDR3 DNA: TGTGCCAGCTTCGTTAGCACTGAAGCTTTCTTT
V gene: TRBV10-3; clone size: NA; D gene: NA; J gene: TRBJ2-7; CDR3 protein: CAIRGHSNYEQYF; CDR3 DNA: TGTGCCATCCGGGGACACTCCAACTACGAGCAGTACTTC
V gene: TRBV9; clone size: NA; D gene: NA; J gene: TRBJ2-7; CDR3 protein: CASSVLSVSYEQYF; CDR3 DNA: TGTGCCAGCAGCGTACTCAGTGTCTCCTACGAGCAGTACTTC
V gene: TRBV7-9; clone size: NA; D gene: TRBD1; J gene: TRBJ2-5; CDR3 protein: CASSLSGTGETQYF; CDR3 DNA: TGTGCCAGCAGCCTTTCCGGGACAGGAGAGACCCAGTACTTC
V gene: TRBV5-1; clone size: few; D gene: NA; J gene: TRBJ1-1; CDR3 protein: CASSLSLEQTEAFF; CDR3 DNA: TGCGCCAGCAGCTTGAGTCTGGAGCAGACTGAAGCTTTCTTT
V gene: TRBV9; clone size: NA; D gene: TRBD1; J gene: TRBJ1-2; CDR3 protein: CASSEWDRVIRYGYTF; CDR3 DNA: TGTGCCAGCAGCGAATGGGACAGGGTAATTCGCTATGGCTACACCTTC
V gene: TRBV5-1; clone size: NA; D gene: TRBD2; J gene: TRBJ2-2; CDR3 protein: CASSSPGLAVSGELFF; CDR3 DNA: TGCGCCAGCAGCTCACCGGGACTAGCGGTCTCGGGGGAGCTGTTTTTT
V gene: TRBV2; clone size: NA; D gene: TRBD1; J gene: TRBJ1-1; CDR3 protein: CASAGTGGSEAFF; CDR3 DNA: TGTGCCAGCGCCGGGACAGGGGGCTCTGAAGCTTTCTTT
V gene: TRBV10-3; clone size: NA; D gene: TRBD2; J gene: TRBJ2-2; CDR3 protein: CAIRGTSLYTGELFF; CDR3 DNA: TGTGCCATCAGGGGGACTAGCCTTTACACCGGGGAGCTGTTTTTT
V gene: TRBV28; clone size: NA; D gene: NA; J gene: TRBJ2-7; CDR3 protein: CASSLTRNTYEQYF; CDR3 DNA: TGTGCCAGCAGTCTAACCAGGAACACCTACGAGCAGTACTTC
V gene: TRBV6-1; clone size: NA; D gene: TRBD1; J gene: TRBJ1-5; CDR3 protein: CASSGTGYGWNQPQHF; CDR3 DNA: TGTGCCAGCAGTGGGACAGGGTACGGTTGGAATCAGCCCCAGCATTTT
V gene: TRBV6-2/TRBV6-3; clone size: few; D gene: NA; J gene: TRBJ1-4; CDR3 protein: CASSYASSPTGEKLFF; CDR3 DNA: TGTGCCAGCAGTTACGCCTCGTCTCCAACGGGAGAAAAACTGTTTTTT
V gene: TRBV7-9; clone size: once; D gene: NA; J gene: TRBJ1-1; CDR3 protein: CASSLAPVNTEAFF; CDR3 DNA: TGTGCCAGCAGCTTAGCCCCCGTGAACACTGAAGCTTTCTTT
V gene: TRBV3-1/TRBV3-2; clone size: NA; D gene: NA; J gene: TRBJ1-2; CDR3 protein: CASSQVSEGGYTF; CDR3 DNA: TGTGCCAGCAGCCAAGTTTCTGAGGGTGGCTACACCTTC
V gene: TRBV7-2; clone size: NA; D gene: NA; J gene: TRBJ2-7; CDR3 protein: CASSFGPLWYEQYF; CDR3 DNA: TGTGCCAGCAGCTTTGGGCCCTTGTGGTACGAGCAGTACTTC
V gene: TRBV4-1; clone size: NA; D gene: TRBD2; J gene: TRBJ2-3; CDR3 protein: CASSQAFASGGRAQYF; CDR3 DNA: TGCGCCAGCAGCCAAGCCTTTGCCAGCGGGGGTAGAGCGCAGTATTTT
V gene: TRBV28; clone size: once; D gene: TRBD1; J gene: TRBJ2-3; CDR3 protein: CASRGGQDTDTQYF; CDR3 DNA: TGTGCCAGCAGGGGGGGACAGGACACAGATACGCAGTATTTT
V gene: TRBV6-5; clone size: NA; D gene: NA; J gene: TRBJ2-7; CDR3 protein: CASRVPGVDEQYF; CDR3 DNA: TGTGCCAGCAGGGTTCCGGGGGTCGACGAGCAGTACTTC
V gene: TRBV3-1/TRBV3-2; clone size: NA; D gene: TRBD1; J gene: TRBJ1-2; CDR3 protein: CASSQADRGYTF; CDR3 DNA: TGTGCCAGCAGCCAAGCGGACAGGGGCTACACCTTC
V gene: TRBV11-2; clone size: NA; D gene: NA; J gene: TRBJ1-4; CDR3 protein: CASSLVAGSREKLFF; CDR3 DNA: TGTGCCAGCAGCTTAGTTGCAGGGTCCCGGGAAAAACTGTTTTTT
V gene: TRBV7-9; clone size: few; D gene: TRBD1; J gene: TRBJ1-3; CDR3 protein: CASSQSRGTASGNTIYF; CDR3 DNA: TGTGCCAGCAGCCAGAGCCGGGGGACAGCCTCTGGAAACACCATATATTTT
V gene: TRBV15; clone size: NA; D gene: NA; J gene: TRBJ1-2; CDR3 protein: CATSTGPNYGYTF; CDR3 DNA: TGTGCCACCAGTACAGGGCCCAACTATGGCTACACCTTC
V gene: TRBV7-2; clone size: NA; D gene: TRBD1; J gene: TRBJ2-7; CDR3 protein: CASSLGTGGSYEQYF; CDR3 DNA: TGTGCCAGCAGCTTAGGGACAGGGGGGTCCTACGAGCAGTACTTC
V gene: TRBV4-2; clone size: NA; D gene: NA; J gene: TRBJ2-2; CDR3 protein: CASSPDYSGASTGELFF; CDR3 DNA: TGTGCCAGCAGCCCAGACTACAGTGGGGCGAGTACCGGGGAGCTGTTTTTT
V gene: TRBV12-3/TRBV12-4; clone size: NA; D gene: TRBD1; J gene: TRBJ2-7; CDR3 protein: CASRIQGEYEQYF; CDR3 DNA: TGTGCCAGCAGAATACAGGGGGAGTACGAGCAGTACTTC
V gene: TRBV10-1; clone size: NA; D gene: NA; J gene: TRBJ2-2; CDR3 protein: CASGENRAGELFF; CDR3 DNA: TGCGCCAGCGGAGAAAATCGGGCCGGGGAGCTGTTTTTT